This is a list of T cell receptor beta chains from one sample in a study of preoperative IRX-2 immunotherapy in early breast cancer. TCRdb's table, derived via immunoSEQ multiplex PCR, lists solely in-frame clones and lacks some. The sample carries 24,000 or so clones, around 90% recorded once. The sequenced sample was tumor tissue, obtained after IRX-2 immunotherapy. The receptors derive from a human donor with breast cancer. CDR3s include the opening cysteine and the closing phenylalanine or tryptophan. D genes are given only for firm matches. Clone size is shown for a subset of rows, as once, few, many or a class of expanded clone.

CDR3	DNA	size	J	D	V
CASSSPIPAGTVSTGELFF	TGTGCCAGCAGCTCACCCATTCCGGCCGGGACAGTTTCCACCGGGGAGCTGTTTTTT	-	TRBJ2-2	TRBD1	TRBV11-2
CASSTTLSYEQYF	TGTGCCAGCAGCACGACACTTTCCTACGAGCAGTACTTC	-	TRBJ2-7	-	TRBV5-6
CASSLGFEDTGELFF	TGTGCCAGCAGCTTAGGGTTCGAGGATACCGGGGAGCTGTTTTTT	-	TRBJ2-2	-	TRBV11-1
CASSPNRGTLNTEAFF	TGTGCCAGCTCACCAAACAGGGGGACTCTGAACACTGAAGCTTTCTTT	-	TRBJ1-1	TRBD1	TRBV18
CASSDPGWATGSVGYTF	TGTGCCAGCAGTGATCCCGGGTGGGCTACAGGGTCGGTTGGCTACACCTTC	-	TRBJ1-2	-	TRBV25-1
CASSQASRGQGYTF	TGTGCCAGCAGTCAGGCGTCCAGGGGGCAAGGCTACACCTTC	-	TRBJ1-2	TRBD1	TRBV7-9
CASSPSSLRSGNTIYF	TGTGCCAGCTCACCATCGAGCCTAAGATCTGGAAACACCATATATTTT	-	TRBJ1-3	-	TRBV18
CASSLVGTSSYNEQFF	TGTGCTAGCAGCTTAGTCGGGACCTCCTCCTACAATGAGCAGTTCTTC	-	TRBJ2-1	-	TRBV7-7
CASSLLSRGQPQHF	TGTGCCAGCAGTTTACTGAGCAGGGGTCAGCCCCAGCATTTT	-	TRBJ1-5	-	TRBV27
CASSYTGTGGYGYTF	TGTGCCAGCAGTTACACTGGGACAGGGGGCTATGGCTACACCTTC	once	TRBJ1-2	TRBD1	TRBV6-5
CASTPMRGSGGIQFF	TGTGCCAGCACCCCGATGAGGGGGAGCGGGGGGATCCAGTTCTTC	-	TRBJ2-1	TRBD2	TRBV11-2
CASSLAPGLGAETQYF	TGTGCCAGCAGCTTAGCCCCGGGACTAGGGGCTGAGACCCAGTACTTC	-	TRBJ2-5	TRBD2	TRBV7-9
CASSLEPNYGYTF	TGCGCCAGCAGCTTGGAACCTAACTATGGCTACACCTTC	once	TRBJ1-2	-	TRBV5-1
CASSPEIGGYTF	TGTGCCAGCAGCCCGGAGATAGGCGGCTACACCTTC	-	TRBJ1-2	-	TRBV11-2
CASSPPGGRSNSPLHF	TGTGCCAGCTCACCACCGGGAGGCAGGAGTAATTCACCCCTCCACTTT	-	TRBJ1-6	-	TRBV18
CASSLGTGGINEQFF	TGTGCCAGCTCACTTGGGACAGGGGGCATAAATGAGCAGTTCTTC	once	TRBJ2-1	TRBD1	TRBV18
CASSLEPTGTQSVAFF	TGTGCCAGCAGCTTGGAGCCAACAGGGACTCAAAGTGTGGCTTTCTTT	-	TRBJ1-1	-	TRBV5-6
CASSMLDSKNQPQHF	TGTGCCAGTAGTATGTTGGACAGTAAAAATCAGCCCCAGCATTTT	-	TRBJ1-5	-	TRBV19
CASSLLQGKGAFF	TGTGCCAGCAGTTTATTACAGGGAAAGGGGGCTTTCTTT	-	TRBJ1-1	-	TRBV28
CASRGDGGRGNTEAFF	TGTGCCAGTAGGGGGGATGGGGGGCGTGGGAACACTGAAGCTTTCTTT	-	TRBJ1-1	-	TRBV19
CASSPPWVSTEAFF	TGTGCCAGCTCACCACCGTGGGTGAGCACTGAAGCTTTCTTT	once	TRBJ1-1	-	TRBV18
CASSVDSQNSPLHF	TGTGCCAGCAGTGTGGACAGCCAGAATTCACCCCTCCACTTT	-	TRBJ1-6	-	TRBV2